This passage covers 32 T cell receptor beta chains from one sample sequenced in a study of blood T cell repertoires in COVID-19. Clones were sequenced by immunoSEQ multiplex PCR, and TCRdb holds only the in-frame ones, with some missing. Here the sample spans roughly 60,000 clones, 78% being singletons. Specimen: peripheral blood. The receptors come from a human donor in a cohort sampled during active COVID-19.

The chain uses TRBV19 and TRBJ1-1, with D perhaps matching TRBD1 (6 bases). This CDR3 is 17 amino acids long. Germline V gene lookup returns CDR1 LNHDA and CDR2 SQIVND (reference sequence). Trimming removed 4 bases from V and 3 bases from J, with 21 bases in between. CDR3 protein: CASSRSPGQQSYTEAFF. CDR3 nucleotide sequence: TGTGCCAGTAGTAGGTCACCAGGACAGCAAAGCTACACTGAAGCTTTCTTT.

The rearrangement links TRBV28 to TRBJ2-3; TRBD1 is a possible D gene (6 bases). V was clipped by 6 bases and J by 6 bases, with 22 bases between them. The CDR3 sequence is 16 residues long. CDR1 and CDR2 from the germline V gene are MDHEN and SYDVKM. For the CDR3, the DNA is TGTGCCAGCAGGGACTCAGGGGTGATTCGGTCGGATACGCAGTATTTT. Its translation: CASRDSGVIRSDTQYF.

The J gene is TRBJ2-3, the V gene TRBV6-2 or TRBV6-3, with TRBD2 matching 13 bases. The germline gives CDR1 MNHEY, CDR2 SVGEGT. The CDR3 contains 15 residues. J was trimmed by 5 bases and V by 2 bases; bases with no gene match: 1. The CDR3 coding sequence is TGTGCCAGCAGTTACGGACTAGCGGGGGTAGATACGCAGTATTTT. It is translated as CASSYGLAGVDTQYF.

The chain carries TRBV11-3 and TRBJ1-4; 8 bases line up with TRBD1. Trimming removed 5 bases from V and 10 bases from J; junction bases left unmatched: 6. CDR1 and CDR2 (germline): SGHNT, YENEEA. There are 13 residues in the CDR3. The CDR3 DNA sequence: TGTGCCAGCAGCGTAGGACAGGGAGGAAAACTGTTTTTT. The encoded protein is CASSVGQGGKLFF.

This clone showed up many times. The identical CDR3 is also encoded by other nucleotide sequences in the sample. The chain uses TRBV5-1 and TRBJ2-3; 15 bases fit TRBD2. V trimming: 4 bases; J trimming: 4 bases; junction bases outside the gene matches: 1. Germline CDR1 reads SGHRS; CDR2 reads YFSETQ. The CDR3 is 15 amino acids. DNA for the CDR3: TGCGCCAGCAGCAGGACTAGCGGGAGGGCAGATACGCAGTATTTT. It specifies CASSRTSGRADTQYF.

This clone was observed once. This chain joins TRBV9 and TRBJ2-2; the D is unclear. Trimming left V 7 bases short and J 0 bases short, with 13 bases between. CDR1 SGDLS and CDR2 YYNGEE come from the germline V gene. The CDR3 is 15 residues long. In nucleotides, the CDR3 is TGTGCCAGCCAGTTTACAGCCGCGAACACCGGGGAGCTGTTTTTT. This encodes CASQFTAANTGELFF.

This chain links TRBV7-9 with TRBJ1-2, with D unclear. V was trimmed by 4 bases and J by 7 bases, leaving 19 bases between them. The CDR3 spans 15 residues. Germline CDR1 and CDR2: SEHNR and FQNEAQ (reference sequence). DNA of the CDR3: TGTGCCAGCAGCTCCGGACGGAGTCAAGGAGGTGGCTACACCTTC. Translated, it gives CASSSGRSQGGGYTF.

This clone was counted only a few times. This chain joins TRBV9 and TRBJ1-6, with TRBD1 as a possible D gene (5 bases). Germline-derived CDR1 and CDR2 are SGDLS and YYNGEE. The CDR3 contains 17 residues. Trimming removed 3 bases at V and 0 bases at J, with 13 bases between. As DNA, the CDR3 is TGTGCCAGCAGCGACTTGGACACCAGCTCCTATAATTCACCCCTCCACTTT. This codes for CASSDLDTSSYNSPLHF.

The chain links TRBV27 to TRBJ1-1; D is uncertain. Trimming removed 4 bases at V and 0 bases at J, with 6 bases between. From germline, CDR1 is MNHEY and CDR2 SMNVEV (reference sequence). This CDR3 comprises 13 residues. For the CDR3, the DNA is TGTGCCAGCAGTTCCCAGTTGAACACTGAAGCTTTCTTT. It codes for CASSSQLNTEAFF.

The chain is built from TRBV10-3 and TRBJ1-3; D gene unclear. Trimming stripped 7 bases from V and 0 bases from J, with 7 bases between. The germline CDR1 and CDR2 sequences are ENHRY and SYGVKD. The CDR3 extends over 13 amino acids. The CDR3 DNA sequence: TGTGCCATCACACAGTCCTCTGGAAACACCATATATTTT. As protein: CAITQSSGNTIYF.

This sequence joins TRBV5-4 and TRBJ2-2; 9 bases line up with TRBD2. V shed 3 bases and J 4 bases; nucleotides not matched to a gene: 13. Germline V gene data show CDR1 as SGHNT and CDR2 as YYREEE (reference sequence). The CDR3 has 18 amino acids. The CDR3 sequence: CASSWADIAGVATGELFF. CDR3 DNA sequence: TGTGCCAGCAGCTGGGCCGACATAGCGGGAGTGGCCACCGGGGAGCTGTTTTTT. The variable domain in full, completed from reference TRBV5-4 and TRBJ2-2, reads ETGVTQSPTHLIKTRGQQVTLRCSSQSGHNTVSWYQQALGQGPQFIFQYYREEENGRGNFPPRFSGLQFPNYSSELNVNALELDDSALYLCASSWADIAGVATGELFFGEGSRLTVL.

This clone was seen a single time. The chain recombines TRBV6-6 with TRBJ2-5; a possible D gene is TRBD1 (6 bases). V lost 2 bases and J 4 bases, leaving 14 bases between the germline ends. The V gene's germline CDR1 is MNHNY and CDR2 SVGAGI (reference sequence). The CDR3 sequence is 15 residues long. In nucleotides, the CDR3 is TGTGCCAGCAGTTACCAAACCCCAGGGGTAGAGACCCAGTACTTC. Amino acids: CASSYQTPGVETQYF.

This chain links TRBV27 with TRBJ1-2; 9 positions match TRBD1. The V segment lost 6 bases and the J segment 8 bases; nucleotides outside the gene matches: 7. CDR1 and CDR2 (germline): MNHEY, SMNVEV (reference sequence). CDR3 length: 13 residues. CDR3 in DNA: TGTGCCAGCAGCAGCGGACAGGGGCTGGGCTACACCTTC. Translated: CASSSGQGLGYTF.

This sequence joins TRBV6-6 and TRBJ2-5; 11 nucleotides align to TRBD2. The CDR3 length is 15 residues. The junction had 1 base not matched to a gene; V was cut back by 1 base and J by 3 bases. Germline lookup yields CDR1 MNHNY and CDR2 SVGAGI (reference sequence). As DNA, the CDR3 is TGTGCCAGCAGTTACTTGGGACTAGCGGAAGAGACCCAGTACTTC. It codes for CASSYLGLAEETQYF.

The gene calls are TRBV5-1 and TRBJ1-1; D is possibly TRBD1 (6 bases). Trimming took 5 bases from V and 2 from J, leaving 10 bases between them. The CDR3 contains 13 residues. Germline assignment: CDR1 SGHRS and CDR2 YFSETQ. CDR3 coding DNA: TGCGCCAGCAGGGACAGTGAAAACACTGAAGCTTTCTTT. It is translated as CASRDSENTEAFF.

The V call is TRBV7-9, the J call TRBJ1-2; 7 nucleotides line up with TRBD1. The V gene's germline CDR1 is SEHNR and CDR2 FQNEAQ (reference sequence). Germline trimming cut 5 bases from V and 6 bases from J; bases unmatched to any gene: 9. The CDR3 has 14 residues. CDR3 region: CASSLSGTENGYTF. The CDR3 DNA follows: TGTGCCAGCAGCCTATCCGGGACAGAAAATGGCTACACCTTC.

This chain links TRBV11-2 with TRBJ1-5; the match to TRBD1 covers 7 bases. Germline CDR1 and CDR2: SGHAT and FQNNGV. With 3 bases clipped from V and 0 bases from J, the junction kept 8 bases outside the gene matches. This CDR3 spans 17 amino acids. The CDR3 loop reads CASSLSDRVLSNQPQHF. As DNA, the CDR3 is TGTGCCAGCAGCTTGAGTGACAGGGTTCTTAGCAATCAGCCCCAGCATTTT.

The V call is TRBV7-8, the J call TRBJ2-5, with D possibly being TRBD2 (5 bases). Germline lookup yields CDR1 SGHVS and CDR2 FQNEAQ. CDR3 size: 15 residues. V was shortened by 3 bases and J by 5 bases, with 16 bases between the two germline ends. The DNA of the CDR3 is TGTGCCAGCAGCTTGGCGCGGGTTAGAGCTGAGACCCAGTACTTC. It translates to CASSLARVRAETQYF.

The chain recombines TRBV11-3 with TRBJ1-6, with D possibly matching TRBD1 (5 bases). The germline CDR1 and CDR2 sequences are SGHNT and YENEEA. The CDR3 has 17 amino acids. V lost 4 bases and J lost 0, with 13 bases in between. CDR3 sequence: CASSSGGGSSYNSPLHF. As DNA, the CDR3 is TGTGCCAGCAGCTCCGGGGGGGGAAGCTCCTATAATTCACCCCTCCACTTT.

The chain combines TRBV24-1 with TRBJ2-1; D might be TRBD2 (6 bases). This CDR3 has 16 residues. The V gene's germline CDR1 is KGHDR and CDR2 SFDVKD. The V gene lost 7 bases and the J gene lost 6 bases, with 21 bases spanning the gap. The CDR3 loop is CATSNLGGSGRNEQFF. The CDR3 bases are TGTGCCACCAGCAACCTCGGGGGTAGTGGTCGCAATGAGCAGTTCTTC.

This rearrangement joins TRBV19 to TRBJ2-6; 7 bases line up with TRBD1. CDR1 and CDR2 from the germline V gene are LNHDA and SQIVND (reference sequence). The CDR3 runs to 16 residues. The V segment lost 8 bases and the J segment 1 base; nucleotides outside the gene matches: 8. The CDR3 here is CASSGQTVSGANVLTF. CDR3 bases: TGTGCCAGTTCGGGACAGACGGTATCTGGGGCCAACGTCCTGACTTTC.

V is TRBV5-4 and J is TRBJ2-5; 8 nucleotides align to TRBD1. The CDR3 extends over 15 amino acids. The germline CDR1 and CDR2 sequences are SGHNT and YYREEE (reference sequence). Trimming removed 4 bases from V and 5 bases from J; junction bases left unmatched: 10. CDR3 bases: TGTGCCAGCAGCCCTCCGCAGGGGGCCGGGGAGACCCAGTACTTC. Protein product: CASSPPQGAGETQYF.

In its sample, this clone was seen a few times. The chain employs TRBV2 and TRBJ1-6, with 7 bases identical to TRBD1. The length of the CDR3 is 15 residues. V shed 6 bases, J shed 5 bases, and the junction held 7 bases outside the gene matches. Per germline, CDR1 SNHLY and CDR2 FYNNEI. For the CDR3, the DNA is TGTGCCAGCAGGTGGGGCGGGACAGATAATTCACCCCTCCACTTT. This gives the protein CASRWGGTDNSPLHF.

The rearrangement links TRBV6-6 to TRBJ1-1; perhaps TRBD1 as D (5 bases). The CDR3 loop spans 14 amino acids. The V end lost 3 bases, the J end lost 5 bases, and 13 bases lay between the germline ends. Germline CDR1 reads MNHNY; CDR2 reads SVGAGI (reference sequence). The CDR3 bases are TGTGCCAGCAGTTATATATCCCAGGGAACTGAAGCTTTCTTT. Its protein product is CASSYISQGTEAFF.

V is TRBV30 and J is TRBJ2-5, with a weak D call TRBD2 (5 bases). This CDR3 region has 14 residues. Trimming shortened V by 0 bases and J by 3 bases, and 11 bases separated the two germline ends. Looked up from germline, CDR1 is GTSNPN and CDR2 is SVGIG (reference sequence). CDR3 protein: CAWSVLDFEETQYF. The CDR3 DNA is TGTGCCTGGAGTGTACTGGACTTCGAAGAGACCCAGTACTTC.

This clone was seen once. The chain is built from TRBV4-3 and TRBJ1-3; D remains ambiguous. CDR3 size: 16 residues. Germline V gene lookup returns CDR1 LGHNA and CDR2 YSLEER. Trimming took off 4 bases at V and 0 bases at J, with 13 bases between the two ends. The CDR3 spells CASSPGRLTSGNTIYF. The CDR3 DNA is TGCGCCAGCAGCCCAGGCAGGCTGACCTCTGGAAACACCATATATTTT.

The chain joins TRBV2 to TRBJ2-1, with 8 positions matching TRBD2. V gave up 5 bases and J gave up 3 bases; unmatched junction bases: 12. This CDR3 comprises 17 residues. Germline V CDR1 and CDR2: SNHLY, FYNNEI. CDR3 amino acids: CASSPPSGGGRYNEQFF. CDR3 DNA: TGTGCCAGCAGTCCCCCCTCGGGGGGGGGACGCTACAATGAGCAGTTCTTC.

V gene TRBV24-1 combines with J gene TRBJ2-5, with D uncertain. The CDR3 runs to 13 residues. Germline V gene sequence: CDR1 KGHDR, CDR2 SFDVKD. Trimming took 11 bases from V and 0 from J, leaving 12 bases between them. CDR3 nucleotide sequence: TGTGCCAAACACGGAACAGACCAAGAGACCCAGTACTTC. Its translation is CAKHGTDQETQYF.

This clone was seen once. This CDR3 reads CASSPRQGAGYGYTF. CDR3 DNA: TGTGCCAGCAGCCCTAGACAGGGGGCTGGCTATGGCTACACCTTC. This chain connects TRBV7-2 to TRBJ1-2; 10 bases are a match to TRBD1. The CDR3 sequence is 15 residues long. Germline-derived CDR1 and CDR2 are SGHTA and FQGNSA. Germline trimming cut 5 bases from V and 4 bases from J; bases unmatched to any gene: 7. Supplemented by reference TRBV7-2 and TRBJ1-2, the full variable domain reads GAGVSQSPSNKVTEKGKDVELRCDPISGHTALYWYRQSLGQGLEFLIYFQGNSAPDKSGLPSDRFSAERTGGSVSTLTIQRTQQEDSAVYLCASSPRQGAGYGYTFGSGTRLTVV.

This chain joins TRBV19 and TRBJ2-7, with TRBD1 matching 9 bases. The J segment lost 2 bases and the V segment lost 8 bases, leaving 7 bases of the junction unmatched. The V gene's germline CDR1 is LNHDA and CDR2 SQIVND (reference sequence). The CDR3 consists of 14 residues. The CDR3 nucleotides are TGTGCCAGTCCCGACAGGGGGTCAACCTACGAGCAGTACTTC. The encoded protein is CASPDRGSTYEQYF. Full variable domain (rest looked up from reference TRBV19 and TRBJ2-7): DGGITQSPKYLFRKEGQNVTLSCEQNLNHDAMYWYRQDPGQGLRLIYYSQIVNDFQKGDIAEGYSVSREKKESFPLTVTSAQKNPTAFYLCASPDRGSTYEQYFGPGTRLTVT.

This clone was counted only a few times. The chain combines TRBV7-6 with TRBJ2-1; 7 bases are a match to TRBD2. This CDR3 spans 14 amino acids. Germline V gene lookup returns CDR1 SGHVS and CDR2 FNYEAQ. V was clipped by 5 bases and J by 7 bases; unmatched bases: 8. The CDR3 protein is CASSLGGRGNEQFF. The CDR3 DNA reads TGTGCCAGCAGCCTGGGAGGGCGGGGGAATGAGCAGTTCTTC.

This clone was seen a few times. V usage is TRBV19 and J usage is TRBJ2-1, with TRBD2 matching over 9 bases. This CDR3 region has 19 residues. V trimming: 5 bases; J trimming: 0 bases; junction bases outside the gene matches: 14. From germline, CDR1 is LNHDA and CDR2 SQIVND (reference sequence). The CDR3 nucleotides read TGTGCCAGTAGTCGGGGAGCGGGGGGTATAACAAGCTCCTACAATGAGCAGTTCTTC. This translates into CASSRGAGGITSSYNEQFF.